The 27 T cell receptor beta chains below all came from one sample that was sequenced in a study of shared clonotypes between healthy human individuals. Generated by immunoSEQ multiplex PCR, the TCRdb table keeps only in-frame clones and is missing some. The data show roughly 2 million clones, roughly 96% seen once. The sequencing sample was made of naive CD4+ T cells sorted from blood. Subset in this sample: CD45RA+ positively selected. Every receptor here comes from a man aged 18-30 years in good health.

The chain combines TRBV4-3 with TRBJ2-1; 7 bases are a match to TRBD2. The CDR3 sequence is 15 residues long. With 0 bases clipped from V and 14 bases from J, the junction kept 13 bases outside the gene matches. Looked up from germline, CDR1 is LGHNA and CDR2 is YSLEER. CDR3 nucleotide sequence: TGCGCCAGCAGCCAAGACTTGGCGGGAGCCGCCCCCAAGTTCTTC. Its translation: CASSQDLAGAAPKFF.

The chain has TRBV4-1 and TRBJ2-3, with D maybe TRBD2 (7 bases). Germline assignment: CDR1 MGHRA and CDR2 YSYEKL. V shed 4 bases and J shed 4 bases, with 18 bases lying between them. The CDR3 runs 16 residues. The CDR3 loop is CASSPGGGYQSDTQYF. The CDR3 region has the DNA TGCGCCAGCAGCCCAGGCGGGGGCTATCAATCAGATACGCAGTATTTT.

This clone was detected once. The rearrangement links TRBV5-1 to TRBJ2-5; D is unresolved. With 2 bases removed from V and 0 bases from J, the gap between germline ends came to 8 bases. The CDR3 is 14 amino acids. The germline V gene encodes CDR1 SGHRS and CDR2 YFSETQ. The CDR3 nucleotides read TGCGCCAGCAGCTTCGGCTACAACCAAGAGACCCAGTACTTC. Its translation is CASSFGYNQETQYF.

This clone showed up just once. The rearrangement links TRBV5-6 to TRBJ2-7; TRBD2 is a possible D gene (6 bases). The CDR3 length is 13 residues. V shed 5 bases and J shed 7 bases, with 16 bases lying between them. Germline CDR1 is SGHDT and CDR2 is YYEEEE. The CDR3 bases are TGTGCCAGCAGAAGGACGGGTGCGGGGGAGCAGTACTTC. Protein: CASRRTGAGEQYF.

This clone was seen once. The chain employs TRBV18 and TRBJ2-2; D may be TRBD1 or TRBD2 (5 bases each). This CDR3 spans 17 amino acids. CDR1 and CDR2 from the germline V gene are KGHSH and LQKENI. V lost 1 base, J lost 5 bases, and 17 bases lay in between. The CDR3 protein is CASSPLFQVWGTGELFF. CDR3 nucleotides: TGTGCCAGCTCACCACTTTTCCAGGTCTGGGGGACCGGGGAGCTGTTTTTT.

The rearrangement links TRBV9 to TRBJ2-3; D remains ambiguous. Germline V gene sequence: CDR1 SGDLS, CDR2 YYNGEE. The CDR3 is 15 residues long. The ends were cut back, 0 bases at V and 2 bases at J, with 10 bases in the middle. The CDR3 region is CASSVGGWDTDTQYF. For the CDR3, the DNA is TGTGCCAGCAGCGTAGGGGGATGGGACACAGATACGCAGTATTTT.

The rearrangement joins TRBV10-1 to TRBJ1-2, with D uncertain. The CDR3 covers 16 residues. V was trimmed by 3 bases and J by 6 bases, leaving 20 bases between them. Per germline, CDR1 WNHNN and CDR2 SYGVQD (reference sequence). CDR3 coding DNA: TGCGCCAGCAGTGATACCCTAGTAGGCTCTTATGATGGCTACACCTTC. Its translation is CASSDTLVGSYDGYTF.

CDR3 sequence (DNA): TGTGCCAGCAGCAACCCGGGACAGACTATAGGATCGGATACGCAGTATTTT. It translates to CASSNPGQTIGSDTQYF. J is TRBJ2-3 and V is TRBV2; TRBD1 matches 7 bases. V was clipped by 6 bases and J by 6 bases; unmatched bases: 18. Germline CDR1 reads SNHLY; CDR2 reads FYNNEI. CDR3 length: 17 amino acids.

V gene TRBV5-1 combines with J gene TRBJ2-3, with 9 bases fitting TRBD2. The length of the CDR3 is 16 residues. Germline V gives CDR1 SGHRS, CDR2 YFSETQ. Trimming removed 6 bases from V and 2 bases from J; junction bases left unmatched: 10. DNA for the CDR3: TGCGCCAGCACCCCAGGGCTAGCGGGGTACACAGATACGCAGTATTTT. Its protein is CASTPGLAGYTDTQYF.

The rearrangement links TRBV6-6 to TRBJ1-3; tentatively, D is TRBD1 (5 bases). Per the germline V gene, CDR1 is MNHNY and CDR2 is SVGAGI (reference sequence). Trimming pared 7 bases from V and 4 bases from J, leaving 17 bases between. The CDR3 has 15 residues. CDR3: CASILLPGGGNTIYF. The CDR3 nucleotides are TGTGCCAGCATCCTCCTCCCGGGGGGAGGAAACACCATATATTTT.

CDR3 DNA: TGCGCCATACCGGAGGGGGGCCGCGCCTATTTCTCCTACAATGAGCAGTTCTTC. Translated: CAIPEGGRAYFSYNEQFF. The chain uses TRBV5-1 and TRBJ2-1; D tentatively fits TRBD1 or TRBD2 (6 bases each). V was trimmed by 9 bases and J by 0 bases, leaving 25 bases between them. From germline, CDR1 is SGHRS and CDR2 YFSETQ. This CDR3 region has 18 residues.

The rearrangement joins TRBV21-1 to TRBJ1-2. TRBV21-1 is recorded as a pseudogene. The CDR3 extends over 13 amino acids. As DNA, the CDR3 is TGTGCCAGCAGTCCTCGGGGGGACGATGGCTACACCTTC. Translation gives CASSPRGDDGYTF.

The V and J genes are TRBV5-4 and TRBJ2-2, with 7 bases matching TRBD1. After removal of 1 base from V and 1 base from J, the junction contained 4 bases not matched to a gene. Germline CDR1 reads SGHNT; CDR2 reads YYREEE (reference sequence). CDR3 length: 16 amino acids. CDR3 region: CASSLNRGVNTGELFF. The CDR3 DNA is TGTGCCAGCAGCTTGAACAGGGGCGTGAACACCGGGGAGCTGTTTTTT.

This CDR3 reads CASSRGALQEGTIYF. DNA of the CDR3: TGTGCCAGCTCACGGGGAGCCCTACAAGAGGGAACCATATATTTT. This chain uses TRBV18 with TRBJ1-3; unclear D gene. Trimming cost V 4 bases and J 10 bases, with 20 bases left between them. Germline CDR1 and CDR2: KGHSH and LQKENI. The CDR3 length is 15 residues.

Worth noting for this clone: The same CDR3 can be traced to other DNA sequences in this sample. The chain combines TRBV5-1 with TRBJ2-5; TRBD1 aligns across 8 bases. Germline values: CDR1 SGHRS, CDR2 YFSETQ. CDR3 length equals 14 residues. Trimming at V came to 0 bases and at J to 4 bases, leaving 2 bases not matched to a gene. The CDR3 reads CASSLAGGGETQYF. DNA for the CDR3: TGCGCCAGCAGCTTGGCAGGGGGCGGAGAGACCCAGTACTTC.

V usage is TRBV2 and J usage is TRBJ1-4; perhaps TRBD1 as D (6 bases). The V gene's germline CDR1 is SNHLY and CDR2 FYNNEI. The CDR3 contains 14 residues. Trimming pared 5 bases from V and 4 bases from J, leaving 11 bases between. The CDR3 DNA is TGTGCCAGCAGTACCCAGGGGTATAATGAAAAACTGTTTTTT. The encoded protein is CASSTQGYNEKLFF.

V gene TRBV6-5 combines with J gene TRBJ2-1; 8 positions match TRBD1. After removal of 7 bases from V and 9 bases from J, the junction contained 5 bases not matched to a gene. The germline CDR1 and CDR2 sequences are MNHEY and SVGAGI. The CDR3 extends over 12 amino acids. DNA for the CDR3: TGTGCCAGCACCGGACAGGGTGCTGAGCAGTTCTTC. It yields the protein CASTGQGAEQFF.

The rearrangement joins TRBV14 to TRBJ2-2, with TRBD1 identical over 7 bases. Per the germline V gene, CDR1 is SGHDN and CDR2 is FVKESK. Trimming took 2 bases from V and 7 from J; bases not matched to a gene: 10. The CDR3 has 16 residues. CDR3 in amino acids: CASSQLRQGVHGELFF. As DNA, the CDR3 is TGTGCCAGCAGCCAACTGAGACAGGGAGTACACGGGGAGCTGTTTTTT.

This clone was seen only once. The chain carries TRBV5-1 and TRBJ1-6, with a tentative D call TRBD1 (5 bases). This CDR3 has 13 residues. CDR1 and CDR2 (germline): SGHRS, YFSETQ. V gave up 7 bases and J gave up 6 bases, with 11 bases separating them. CDR3 amino acids: CASGSGGNSPLHF. CDR3 DNA sequence: TGCGCCAGCGGTTCTGGGGGTAATTCACCCCTCCACTTT.

The gene calls are TRBV29-1 and TRBJ1-1; 7 bases fit TRBD1. The CDR3 sequence is 14 residues long. In germline, CDR1 is SQVTM, CDR2 ANQGSEA. The V gene end was trimmed by 0 bases and the J gene end by 7 bases; junction bases not matched to a gene: 8. CDR3: CSVEDLLGQLEAFF. The DNA for the CDR3 is TGCAGCGTTGAAGATCTTCTGGGACAGCTTGAAGCTTTCTTT. Based on the CDR3 plus reference TRBV29-1 and TRBJ1-1, the full variable domain is SAVISQKPSRDICQRGTSLTIQCQVDSQVTMMFWYRQQPGQSLTLIATANQGSEATYESGFVIDKFPISRPNLTFSTLTVSNMSPEDSSIYLCSVEDLLGQLEAFFGQGTRLTVV.

V is TRBV6-6 and J is TRBJ1-5, with unresolved D. The CDR3 totals 13 residues. V was clipped by 6 bases and J by 6 bases, with 12 bases between them. From germline, CDR1 is MNHNY and CDR2 SVGAGI (reference sequence). Written as DNA, the CDR3 is TGTGCCAGCAGAGATACTAGCCCTCAGCCCCAGCATTTT. This encodes CASRDTSPQPQHF.

The chain employs TRBV5-4 and TRBJ2-5; 8 positions agree with TRBD2. With V trimmed by 0 bases and J by 2 bases, 3 bases remained unmatched. Germline CDR1 and CDR2: SGHNT and YYREEE (reference sequence). The CDR3 covers 15 residues. CDR3 region: CASSLGRGVQETQYF. The CDR3, as DNA: TGTGCCAGCAGCTTGGGGCGGGGGGTGCAAGAGACCCAGTACTTC.

The V and J genes are TRBV30 and TRBJ2-3; no clear D gene. Looked up from germline, CDR1 is GTSNPN and CDR2 is SVGIG (reference sequence). The CDR3 sequence is 14 residues long. Trimming removed 2 bases from V and 3 bases from J, with 12 bases in between. The CDR3 sequence is CAWSRPPGTDTQYF. In nucleotides, the CDR3 is TGTGCCTGGAGTAGGCCCCCTGGGACAGATACGCAGTATTTT.

The chain combines TRBV7-9 with TRBJ1-3; no reliable D call. The CDR3 is 13 residues long. Per the germline V gene, CDR1 is SEHNR and CDR2 is FQNEAQ (reference sequence). V lost 4 bases to trimming and J lost 5 bases, with 9 bases between them. The CDR3 region has the DNA TGTGCCAGCAGCTCGTTAACTCGAAACACCATATATTTT. This gives the protein CASSSLTRNTIYF. The full variable domain, rest sourced from reference TRBV7-9 and TRBJ1-3, is DTGVSQNPRHKITKRGQNVTFRCDPISEHNRLYWYRQTLGQGPEFLTYFQNEAQLEKSRLLSDRFSAERPKGSFSTLEIQRTEQGDSAMYLCASSSLTRNTIYFGEGSWLTVV.

The chain employs TRBV28 and TRBJ1-1, with no clear D. V dropped 10 bases and J dropped 4 bases, with 22 bases sitting between them. Germline V gene sequence: CDR1 MDHEN, CDR2 SYDVKM. The CDR3 runs to 15 residues. For the CDR3, the DNA is TGTGCCACCAGCACCAGTAGGGCAACGGCCACTGAAGCTTTCTTT. Translated: CATSTSRATATEAFF.

A note on this clone: Different DNA sequences within this sample yield the same CDR3. This chain links TRBV6-5 with TRBJ2-1; weak D call: TRBD1 (6 bases). Trimming removed 6 bases at V and 4 bases at J, with 10 bases between. CDR3 length: 13 residues. Germline CDR1 MNHEY, CDR2 SVGAGI. Written as DNA, the CDR3 is TGTGCCAGCAGCCGGACAGCTTACAATGAGCAGTTCTTC. It is translated as CASSRTAYNEQFF.

CDR3 nucleotide sequence: TGTGCCAGCTCACCAAGGATGGAAACCGCGAACACCGGGGAGCTGTTTTTT. This encodes CASSPRMETANTGELFF. The chain combines TRBV18 with TRBJ2-2, with D unresolved. Germline values: CDR1 KGHSH, CDR2 LQKENI. Trimming took off 2 bases at V and 0 bases at J, with 13 bases between the two ends. This CDR3 has 17 residues. Variable domain in full (rest from reference TRBV18 and TRBJ2-2): NAGVMQNPRHLVRRRGQEARLRCSPMKGHSHVYWYRQLPEEGLKFMVYLQKENIIDESGMPKERFSAEFPKEGPSILRIQQVVRGDSAAYFCASSPRMETANTGELFFGEGSRLTVL.